This paragraph reports one TCR beta chain. Antigen unknown. The sample comes from a study of blood T cells in healthy people across ages. A sample-barcoded 5' primer and a J-beta primer mix were used in a second PCR of roughly 6 to 12 cycles. TCRdb reprocessed the 5' RACE reads via MiXCR and lists one record per CDR3 protein. The profile shows hundreds of thousands of distinct CDR3 sequences, 46% of them singletons. Notes on the study in general: Per million T cells, the diversity of TCR beta decreased roughly linearly as age advanced. Estimates based on one million T cells were treated as lower bounds. The long-lived group displayed more naive CD4+ cells, plus higher diversity, than the aged donors did. Any changes in expanded clonotypes were possibly confounded, as donor CMV status remained unknown.

Germline CDR1 reads DFQATT; CDR2 reads SNEGSKA (reference sequence). The CDR3 length is 15 residues. With 0 bases removed from V and 7 bases from J, the gap between germline ends came to 15 bases. The TCR sequence derives from an elderly man in good health. J is TRBJ1-4 and V is TRBV20-1, with D tentatively TRBD1 (5 bases). Sequencing input: blood. CDR3 bases: TGCAGTGCTAGAGATCAGGGACGGTCCCTTGAAAAACTGTTTTTT. Translation gives CSARDQGRSLEKLFF.